The 2 T cell receptor beta chains in this list originate from one sample, sequenced in a study of Tregs in tolerant kidney transplant recipients (dated 2019 in TCRdb). The time point label, as the study defines it: blood sample drawn before combined kidney and bone marrow transplant. Receptors were amplified or captured by the immunoSEQ multiplex PCR assay. The source is immuneACCESS, and TCRdb retained only in-frame sequences with V and J called. Part of the clones is not carried over; for the studies checked, unresolved V genes explain less than half of this, and the remainder is unexplained. The sample has fewer than 100,000 clones on record, over 85% of them singletons. Jointly, the top ten make up 0.46% of the sample. The material sequenced was CD4+ T cells from blood, taken before the transplant. These receptors were obtained from a human donor who received a combined kidney and bone marrow transplant.

This chain uses TRBV5-1 with TRBJ1-2; no clear D. Germline CDR1 reads SGHRS; CDR2 reads YFSETQ. The CDR3 runs 14 residues. Trimming pared 4 bases from V and 0 bases from J, leaving 10 bases between. The CDR3 sequence is CASSVTTANYGYTF. The CDR3 region has the DNA TGCGCCAGCAGCGTGACAACTGCTAACTATGGCTACACCTTC.

This CDR3 reads CAWSVRDTIYF. CDR3 DNA sequence: TGTGCCTGGAGTGTACGGGACACCATATATTTT. The chain employs TRBV30 and TRBJ1-3; D is ambiguous. The germline V gene encodes CDR1 GTSNPN and CDR2 SVGIG (reference sequence). V was cut by 0 bases and J by 8 bases, with 5 bases left in between. This CDR3 comprises 11 residues.